The source of this TCR beta chain is a study of prognosis after radiotherapy for stage I lung cancer. Overall study: Patients were about a dozen men and over 5 women aged about 53 to 84, median about 79 years. About 7 patients had tumors that were squamous cell carcinoma, and about a dozen had adenocarcinoma. Points from the study as a whole: After stereotactic body radiation therapy, median unique TCR clones were roughly 6,900, down from fewer than 11,000. A difference in TRBV and TRBJ gene usage was reportedly seen between patients with and without metastases.

This clonotype has at least ten counts. Its antigen is as yet unknown. CDR3 length equals 21 residues. The germline V gene encodes CDR1 SGDLS and CDR2 YYNGEE. The trim removed 0 bases at V and 7 bases at J, leaving 22 bases unmatched. Using two-round multiplex PCR, the authors amplified TCR beta CDR3 from genomic DNA. The authors ran first-round PCR with primers specific to each TRBV and TRBJ gene. TCRdb re-derived calls from the multiplex PCR reads in MiXCR, one entry per CDR3 protein. The sample yields approximately 13,000 distinct CDR3 sequences, around a third seen once. The rearrangement joins TRBV9 to TRBJ2-1; 10 bases are a match to TRBD2. The TCR originated in a donor aged 50 or older with non-small cell lung cancer. The sequencing here drew on PBMCs, taken before or after stereotactic body radiation therapy (not recorded which). The CDR3 DNA sequence: TGTGCCAGCAGCGTAGTTCCGGCTAGCGGGAGACTGCCGCCGCGAGGGAATGAGCAGTTCTTC. Translating it yields CASSVVPASGRLPPRGNEQFF.